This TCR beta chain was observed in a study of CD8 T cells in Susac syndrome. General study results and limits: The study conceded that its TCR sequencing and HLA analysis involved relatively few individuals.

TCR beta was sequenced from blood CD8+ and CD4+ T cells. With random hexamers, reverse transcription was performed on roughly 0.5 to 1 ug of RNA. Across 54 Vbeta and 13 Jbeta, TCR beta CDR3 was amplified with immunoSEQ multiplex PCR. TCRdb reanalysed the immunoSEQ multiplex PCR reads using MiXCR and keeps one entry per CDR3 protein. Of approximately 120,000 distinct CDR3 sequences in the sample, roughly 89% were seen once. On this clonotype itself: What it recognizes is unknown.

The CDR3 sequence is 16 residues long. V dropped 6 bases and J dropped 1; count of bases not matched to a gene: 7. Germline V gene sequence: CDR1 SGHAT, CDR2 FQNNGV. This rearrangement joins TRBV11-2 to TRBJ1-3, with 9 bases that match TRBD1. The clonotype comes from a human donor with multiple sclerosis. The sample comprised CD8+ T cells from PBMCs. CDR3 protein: CASSLTGGASGNTIYF. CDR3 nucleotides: TGTGCCAGCAGTCTTACAGGGGGCGCGTCTGGAAACACCATATATTTT.